The present TCR beta chain was sequenced within a study of T cell changes during pregnancy in multiple sclerosis. TCRdb's table, derived via immunoSEQ multiplex PCR, lists solely in-frame clones and lacks some. The sample includes some 60,000 clones, 91% of them seen just once. With 4 bases clipped from V and 0 bases from J, the junction kept 6 bases outside the gene matches. In germline, CDR1 is LNHDA, CDR2 SQIVND (reference sequence). The CDR3 is made up of 17 amino acids. V gene TRBV19 combines with J gene TRBJ1-6, with 7 positions matching TRBD1. The source material was CD4+ T cells from peripheral blood mononuclear cells, sampled in the first trimester of pregnancy. This TCR came from a female donor with multiple sclerosis, enrolled in a pregnancy study. As DNA, the CDR3 is TGTGCCAGTAGTAAACACAGGGGTAGCTCCTATAATTCACCCCTCCACTTT. It encodes CASSKHRGSSYNSPLHF. The whole variable domain, remainder taken from reference TRBV19 and TRBJ1-6, is DGGITQSPKYLFRKEGQNVTLSCEQNLNHDAMYWYRQDPGQGLRLIYYSQIVNDFQKGDIAEGYSVSREKKESFPLTVTSAQKNPTAFYLCASSKHRGSSYNSPLHFGNGTRLTVT.